This T cell receptor beta chain was observed in a study of T cells in Graves' hyperthyroidism and ophthalmopathy. Study-level background: Upon initial diagnosis and before any treatment, peripheral blood was collected.

Study outcomes and limitations: Appearing also in blood were most of the thyroid clonotypes expanded above 0.001.

V lost 3 bases, J lost 2 bases, and 8 bases lay in between. This CDR3 is 13 amino acids long. Germline-derived CDR1 and CDR2 are MNHEY and SMNVEV (reference sequence). RNA transcripts gave rise to amplified TCR beta CDR3 regions. The HTBI primer set drove a first-round RT-PCR of the TCR CDR3. TCRdb ran MiXCR on the multiplex PCR reads and lists one entry per CDR3 protein. Of 700,000 or so distinct CDR3 sequences in the sample, roughly 15% were seen once. Disease lasting under 3 months, a NOSPECS grade of at least 4, and a Clinical Activity Score of at least 3 were features of the ophthalmopathy patients. Uncontrolled infection, other autoimmune disease, pregnancy or lactation barred patients from enrollment. In this sample, this clonotype turned up a few times. Its antigen is unknown.

The sequencing input was blood. The chain has TRBV27 and TRBJ2-7; the D is unclear. This receptor was obtained from a woman aged 50 to 60 with Graves' ophthalmopathy. The CDR3 is CASSFGPTYEQYF. Here the CDR3 DNA reads TGTGCCAGCAGTTTTGGACCAACCTACGAGCAGTACTTC.